The 14 T cell receptor beta chains listed next were all sequenced from one sample in a study of T cells after yellow fever vaccination. TCRdb re-analysed the 5' RACE reads in MiXCR, keeping a single row per CDR3 protein. The data contain 500,000 to 650,000 distinct CDR3 sequences, about 17% of them singletons. Here the sequenced sample was PBMCs, taken more than 4 days after the first yellow fever vaccination. These receptors were collected from a man younger than 30 who received the YFV17D yellow fever vaccine.

In its sample, this clonotype was seen a few times. This sequence joins TRBV7-2 and TRBJ2-2, with TRBD1 as a possible D gene (5 bases). The germline V gene has CDR1 SGHTA and CDR2 FQGNSA. V was pared by 2 bases and J by 2 bases, with 12 bases between. The CDR3 length is 16 residues. The CDR3: CASSLQGYLNTGELFF. CDR3 nucleotides: TGTGCCAGCAGCTTACAGGGATACCTAAACACCGGGGAGCTGTTTTTT.

The gene calls are TRBV20-1 and TRBJ2-3, with D tentatively TRBD2 (6 bases). The germline V gene has CDR1 DFQATT and CDR2 SNEGSKA (reference sequence). Trimming shortened V by 5 bases and J by 4 bases, and 16 bases separated the two germline ends. The CDR3 contains 14 residues. The CDR3 protein is CSAGDSRGPDTQYF. Written as DNA, the CDR3 is TGCAGTGCTGGGGACTCCCGCGGCCCAGATACGCAGTATTTT.

This clonotype was observed a handful of times. The J gene is TRBJ2-1, the V gene TRBV7-8, with D unresolved. This CDR3 is built from 14 residues. In germline, CDR1 is SGHVS, CDR2 FQNEAQ. Trimming removed 2 bases from V and 12 bases from J, with 17 bases in between. The CDR3 here is CASSLFLGPQWQFF. The CDR3 DNA sequence: TGTGCCAGCAGCTTATTTCTTGGCCCTCAGTGGCAGTTCTTC.

In its sample, this clonotype was seen a few times. The CDR3 loop is CASNRTSGETQYF. In nucleotides, the CDR3 is TGTGCCAGCAACCGGACTAGCGGTGAGACCCAGTACTTC. The chain joins TRBV7-3 to TRBJ2-5; 10 bases fit TRBD2. Unmatched junction bases numbered 4, after V lost 7 bases and J lost 5 bases. Germline CDR1 is SGHTA and CDR2 is FQGTGA. The CDR3 consists of 13 residues.

This clonotype was detected once. The V call is TRBV19, the J call TRBJ2-2; TRBD2 is a possible D gene (6 bases). V was pared by 7 bases and J by 4 bases, with 13 bases between. The germline CDR1 and CDR2 sequences are LNHDA and SQIVND (reference sequence). This CDR3 spans 14 amino acids. The CDR3 DNA follows: TGTGCCAGTAATCTCGGACTACCCACCGGGGAGCTGTTTTTT. It yields the protein CASNLGLPTGELFF. Full variable domain (outside the CDR3, taken from reference TRBV19 and TRBJ2-2): DGGITQSPKYLFRKEGQNVTLSCEQNLNHDAMYWYRQDPGQGLRLIYYSQIVNDFQKGDIAEGYSVSREKKESFPLTVTSAQKNPTAFYLCASNLGLPTGELFFGEGSRLTVL.

The chain combines TRBV5-6 with TRBJ2-5; D is unresolved. This CDR3 has 12 residues. Looked up from germline, CDR1 is SGHDT and CDR2 is YYEEEE. V lost 4 bases to trimming and J lost 5 bases, with 9 bases between them. This CDR3 is CASSMVGETQYF. The CDR3 DNA is TGTGCCAGCAGCATGGTCGGGGAGACCCAGTACTTC. The whole variable domain, filled in from reference TRBV5-6 and TRBJ2-5, reads DAGVTQSPTHLIKTRGQQVTLRCSPKSGHDTVSWYQQALGQGPQFIFQYYEEEERQRGNFPDRFSGHQFPNYSSELNVNALLLGDSALYLCASSMVGETQYFGPGTRLLVL.

The CDR3 reads CASSLDRGLRGYTF. The CDR3 coding sequence is TGCGCCAGCAGCTTGGACAGGGGATTGAGAGGCTACACCTTC. This chain connects TRBV5-1 to TRBJ1-2; 7 bases map to TRBD1. Per the germline V gene, CDR1 is SGHRS and CDR2 is YFSETQ. The CDR3 length is 14 residues. J was trimmed by 8 bases and V by 0 bases; bases with no gene match: 7. The variable domain in full, completed from reference TRBV5-1 and TRBJ1-2, reads KAGVTQTPRYLIKTRGQQVTLSCSPISGHRSVSWYQQTPGQGLQFLFEYFSETQRNKGNFPGRFSGRQFSNSRSEMNVSTLELGDSALYLCASSLDRGLRGYTFGSGTRLTVV.

There are a few counts of this clonotype. The rearrangement joins TRBV18 to TRBJ2-3; 7 positions match TRBD2. With 3 bases clipped from V and 6 bases from J, the junction kept 12 bases outside the gene matches. Germline V gene sequence: CDR1 KGHSH, CDR2 LQKENI. The CDR3 runs 16 residues. The CDR3 DNA is TGTGCCAGCTCACCTCCGGCGGGATCGGGAGGTGATACGCAGTATTTT. It encodes CASSPPAGSGGDTQYF.

J is TRBJ1-2 and V is TRBV4-1, with 7 nucleotides matching TRBD1. The CDR3 covers 15 residues. Germline values: CDR1 MGHRA, CDR2 YSYEKL. Losses at the gene ends were 1 base for V and 7 bases for J; bases not matched to a gene: 9. CDR3 bases: TGCGCCAGCAGCCAAGGGAAGGGGGCTGGGTCTGGCTACACCTTC. Encoded protein: CASSQGKGAGSGYTF.

There are a few counts of this clonotype. This chain connects TRBV7-9 to TRBJ1-3; D is ambiguous. The CDR3 sequence is 13 residues long. The V and J ends lost 1 base and 6 bases respectively, with 7 bases between them. Germline lookup yields CDR1 SEHNR and CDR2 FQNEAQ (reference sequence). Written as DNA, the CDR3 is TGTGCCAGCAGCTTAGATCCAGCAAACACCATATATTTT. It codes for CASSLDPANTIYF. Looking up the rest from reference TRBV7-9 and TRBJ1-3 gives the full variable domain: DTGVSQNPRHKITKRGQNVTFRCDPISEHNRLYWYRQTLGQGPEFLTYFQNEAQLEKSRLLSDRFSAERPKGSFSTLEIQRTEQGDSAMYLCASSLDPANTIYFGEGSWLTVV.

The table lists this clonotype with a few counts. The chain uses TRBV5-6 and TRBJ2-5; weak D call: TRBD2 (5 bases). V gave up 7 bases and J gave up 5 bases, with 12 bases separating them. CDR1 SGHDT and CDR2 YYEEEE come from the germline V gene. The CDR3 has 12 residues. This CDR3 reads CASARGSETQYF. The CDR3 DNA reads TGTGCCAGCGCCCGGGGATCGGAGACCCAGTACTTC.

This clonotype was picked up a small number of times. The chain combines TRBV21-1 with TRBJ1-1; the listed D gene, TRBD1, was not tested against the DNA. TRBV21-1 is a pseudogene. The CDR3 is 18 residues long. The DNA of the CDR3 is TGTGCCAGCAGCAAAGCGTCCCGGGACAGGGGAAACCACACTGAAGCTTTCTTT. This codes for CASSKASRDRGNHTEAFF.

The rearrangement links TRBV5-4 to TRBJ1-1; 8 bases fit TRBD1. Germline V gene sequence: CDR1 SGHNT, CDR2 YYREEE (reference sequence). Losses at the gene ends were 4 bases for V and 1 base for J; bases not matched to a gene: 9. This CDR3 is built from 16 residues. CDR3 amino acids: CASSPGGGTGNTEAFF. As DNA, the CDR3 is TGTGCCAGCAGCCCCGGGGGGGGGACAGGGAACACTGAAGCTTTCTTT.

A few counts support this clonotype. The chain uses TRBV7-2 and TRBJ1-1, with no clear D. Germline V gene data show CDR1 as SGHTA and CDR2 as FQGNSA. V gave up 4 bases and J gave up 7 bases, with 13 bases separating them. The CDR3 sequence is 13 residues long. CDR3 nucleotides: TGTGCCAGCAGCTCGGGAGCCGTAGTTGAAGCTTTCTTT. Its translation: CASSSGAVVEAFF.